This T cell receptor beta chain was sequenced for a study of vaccination and CD4 T cells after COVID-19. At the level of the study: Everyone enrolled got two doses of BNT162b2 or mRNA-1273 vaccine. Overlapping peptides covering the spike proteins of SARS-CoV-2, HCoV-NL63, HCoV-OC43 and HCoV-229E were added to stimulate cells. General observations from the study: SARS-CoV-2-reactive clonotypes rose nonsignificantly, with the median going from about 20 to 38.

Treatment in this sample: approximately 10-day PBMC culture with coronavirus spike peptide pools or control peptides (ViraFEST assay). The unexposed donor provided CD4+ T cells, which were taken before the COVID-19 pandemic (2011-2018). Expanded clonotypes were found by TCR sequencing after peptide-pool stimulation (ViraFEST). CDR1 SEHNR and CDR2 FQNEAQ come from the germline V gene (reference sequence). This CDR3 has 16 amino acids. The V end lost 2 bases, the J end lost 2 bases, and 14 bases lay between the germline ends. Oncomine TCR Beta short-read sequencing was applied to DNA from cultured CD4+ T cells. Genomic DNA from cultured CD4+ T cells was extracted. TCRdb recomputed calls from the PCR reads with MiXCR, one row per CDR3 protein. The sample comprises about 7,800 distinct CDR3 sequences, more than 35% of which are singletons, and less than 35% rests with the top ten. This clonotype is labeled medium-sized (0.01 to 0.1%). Its antigen is not known.

V gene TRBV7-9 combines with J gene TRBJ2-3; TRBD1 is a possible D gene (6 bases). The receptor was isolated from a human donor in good health. The sample was CD4+ T cells from blood, cultured in vitro. The CDR3 is CASSLPWQGNTDTQYF. Written as DNA, the CDR3 is TGTGCCAGCAGCTTACCTTGGCAGGGGAACACAGATACGCAGTATTTT.